The 9 T cell receptor beta chains in this list originate from one sample, sequenced in a study of blood T cell repertoires in COVID-19. Measured with immunoSEQ multiplex PCR; TCRdb has only the in-frame clones, and not every one. This sample yields more than 85,000 clones, of which about 91% are seen a single time; about 4% belongs to the top ten. The sequenced sample was peripheral blood. The source is a man between 18 and 29 years old with acute or convalescent COVID-19.

This clone has only a few counts. This rearrangement joins TRBV3-1 (or the pseudogene TRBV3-2) to TRBJ2-7; possible D gene TRBD2, 6 bases. The CDR3 spans 14 residues. The V end was cut by 4 bases, the J end by 5 bases, with 15 bases between. In germline, CDR1 is LGHDT, CDR2 YNNKEL (reference sequence). The CDR3 DNA is TGTGCCAGCAGCCTGTGGGGCAGGGAGGACGAGCAGTACTTC. It specifies CASSLWGREDEQYF.

This chain joins TRBV3-1 (or the pseudogene TRBV3-2) and TRBJ2-5; a weak D match, TRBD2 (5 bases). The V end was cut by 1 base, the J end by 5 bases, with 5 bases between. This CDR3 region has 12 residues. In germline, CDR1 is LGHDT, CDR2 YNNKEL (reference sequence). The CDR3 region is CASSQGGETQYF. CDR3 nucleotide sequence: TGTGCCAGCAGCCAAGGCGGGGAGACCCAGTACTTC.

The V gene is TRBV7-6, the J gene TRBJ1-1; no firm D call. V lost 5 bases and J 11 bases, leaving 21 bases between the germline ends. CDR3 length: 14 residues. The germline CDR1 and CDR2 sequences are SGHVS and FNYEAQ. CDR3 nucleotides: TGTGCCAGCAGCCCCACGGGAAGTAGGCGCCGTGCTTTCTTT. It encodes CASSPTGSRRRAFF.

This clone has a single count. V and J are TRBV6-5 and TRBJ2-7; tentatively, D is TRBD1 (5 bases). V was pared by 6 bases and J by 6 bases, with 21 bases between. In germline, CDR1 is MNHEY, CDR2 SVGAGI. There are 15 residues in the CDR3. The DNA of the CDR3 is TGTGCCAGCAGAAGGGGTGGGCTTAGCCCCTCCGAGCAGTACTTC. This sequence encodes CASRRGGLSPSEQYF.

This clone has only one observation. The J gene is TRBJ2-7, the V gene TRBV4-1; 8 bases are a match to TRBD2. CDR1 and CDR2 from the germline V gene are MGHRA and YSYEKL. This CDR3 spans 16 amino acids. The V gene end was trimmed by 3 bases and the J gene end by 6 bases; junction bases not matched to a gene: 13. CDR3 in DNA: TGCGCCAGCAGCCATTCCTCTATAGCGGGGTTGGTCGAGCAGTACTTC. It yields the protein CASSHSSIAGLVEQYF.

V is TRBV29-1 and J is TRBJ1-1; 7 nucleotides match TRBD1. The CDR3 loop spans 14 amino acids. Germline V gives CDR1 SQVTM, CDR2 ANQGSEA. The J segment lost 3 bases and the V segment lost 8 bases, leaving 12 bases of the junction unmatched. CDR3 sequence: CSTPGTAGDTEAFF. CDR3 sequence (DNA): TGCAGCACCCCGGGGACAGCGGGAGACACTGAAGCTTTCTTT.

This clone occurred once. The V gene is TRBV4-1, the J gene TRBJ1-2; 9 nucleotides line up with TRBD1. Germline V gene sequence: CDR1 MGHRA, CDR2 YSYEKL. CDR3 length: 15 residues. Trimming at V came to 1 base and at J to 4 bases, leaving 4 bases not matched to a gene. The CDR3 DNA reads TGCGCCAGCAGCCAAGGACAGGGGGGTAGCTATGGCTACACCTTC. This sequence encodes CASSQGQGGSYGYTF.

The gene calls are TRBV5-5 and TRBJ2-3; tentative D call: TRBD1 (6 bases). V was trimmed by 1 base and J by 1 base, leaving 10 bases between them. CDR1 is SGHKS, CDR2 YYEKEE, per germline (reference sequence). This CDR3 is built from 15 residues. CDR3 loop: CASSLNRARTDTQYF. Here the CDR3 DNA reads TGTGCCAGCAGCTTGAACAGGGCCCGCACAGATACGCAGTATTTT.

This chain connects TRBV6-5 to TRBJ2-5; possible D gene TRBD1, 6 bases. Trimming cost V 5 bases and J 5 bases, with 15 bases left between them. The germline CDR1 and CDR2 sequences are MNHEY and SVGAGI. The CDR3 has 14 residues. This chain's CDR3 is CASSPSQGVETQYF. The CDR3 region has the DNA TGTGCCAGCAGTCCTTCACAGGGTGTGGAGACCCAGTACTTC.